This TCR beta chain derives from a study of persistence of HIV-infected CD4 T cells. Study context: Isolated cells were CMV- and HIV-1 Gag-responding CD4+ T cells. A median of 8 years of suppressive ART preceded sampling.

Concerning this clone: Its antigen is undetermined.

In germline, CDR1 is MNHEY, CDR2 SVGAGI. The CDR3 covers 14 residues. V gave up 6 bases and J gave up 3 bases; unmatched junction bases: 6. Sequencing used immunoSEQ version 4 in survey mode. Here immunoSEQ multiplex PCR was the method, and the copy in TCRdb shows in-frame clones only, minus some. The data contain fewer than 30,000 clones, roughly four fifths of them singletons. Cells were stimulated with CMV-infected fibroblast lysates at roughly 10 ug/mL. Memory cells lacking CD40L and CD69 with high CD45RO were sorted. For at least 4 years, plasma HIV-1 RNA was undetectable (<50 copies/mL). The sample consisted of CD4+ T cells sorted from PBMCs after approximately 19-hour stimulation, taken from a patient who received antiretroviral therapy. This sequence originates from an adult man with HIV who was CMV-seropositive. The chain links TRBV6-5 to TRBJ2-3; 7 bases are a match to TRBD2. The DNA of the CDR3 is TGTGCCAGCAGGGGGGAGGGATGGACAGATACGCAGTATTTT. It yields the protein CASRGEGWTDTQYF.